A single sample gave rise to the 13 T cell receptor beta chains below, sequenced in a study of beta chain features in type 1 diabetes. As every portion of the isolated RNA was reverse transcribed, the sequencing read expressed TCRB transcripts. Sequenced by immunoSEQ multiplex PCR; TCRdb stores in-frame clones only, minus some. The sample holds 150,000 to 200,000 clones, almost 65% seen once. The antigens these receptors bind are not known. Study-level findings and limits: When Type 1 diabetes patients were examined, their TCRB CDR3s proved moderately but significantly shorter in all four CD4+ subsets.

Specimen: naive CD4+ T cells from blood. The receptor source for this set is a young man with type 1 diabetes.

This clone has a handful of counts. This CDR3 is also generated by other DNA sequences in the sample. The chain employs TRBV29-1 and TRBJ2-5; TRBD1 aligns across 7 bases. Germline V gene data show CDR1 as SQVTM and CDR2 as ANQGSEA. Trimming took 6 bases from V and 4 from J; bases not matched to a gene: 2. The CDR3 totals 11 residues. CDR3 sequence reads: CSVRQGETQYF. The CDR3 DNA reads as TGCAGCGTACGACAGGGAGAGACCCAGTACTTC.

V and J are TRBV5-4 and TRBJ2-1, with D uncertain. The CDR3 covers 14 residues. The germline V gene encodes CDR1 SGHNT and CDR2 YYREEE (reference sequence). The germline V and J ends were trimmed by 3 bases and 5 bases, with 12 bases remaining between them. This chain's CDR3 is CASSSQEIDNEQFF. CDR3 coding DNA: TGTGCCAGCAGCTCCCAAGAAATCGACAATGAGCAGTTCTTC.

The V and J genes are TRBV29-1 and TRBJ2-2, with D uncertain. CDR3 length: 12 amino acids. V was shortened by 6 bases and J by 7 bases, with 12 bases between the two germline ends. Germline V gene data show CDR1 as SQVTM and CDR2 as ANQGSEA. CDR3 nucleotide sequence: TGCAGCGTCCCCGGGCTGTTCGGGGAGCTGTTTTTT. Protein: CSVPGLFGELFF.

This clone was counted between two and nine times. The chain couples TRBV7-9 to TRBJ2-5; maybe TRBD2 (6 bases). The germline V gene encodes CDR1 SEHNR and CDR2 FQNEAQ (reference sequence). The CDR3 contains 12 residues. Trimming pared 5 bases from V and 5 bases from J, leaving 9 bases between. This CDR3 is CASSPGSETQYF. The CDR3 nucleotides read TGTGCCAGCAGCCCCGGGAGTGAGACCCAGTACTTC.

This chain joins TRBV2 and TRBJ2-1; no clear D. Trimming took off 8 bases at V and 4 bases at J, with 12 bases between the two ends. The CDR3 length is 13 residues. Germline V gene data show CDR1 as SNHLY and CDR2 as FYNNEI. The CDR3 DNA is TGTGCCAGCTTATATGGACCGTACAATGAGCAGTTCTTC. It encodes CASLYGPYNEQFF. The full variable domain, in which reference TRBV2 and TRBJ2-1 provide the parts outside the CDR3, is EPEVTQTPSHQVTQMGQEVILRCVPISNHLYFYWYRQILGQKVEFLVSFYNNEISEKSEIFDDQFSVERPDGSNFTLKIRSTKLEDSAMYFCASLYGPYNEQFFGPGTRLTVL.

This chain joins TRBV7-2 and TRBJ2-1; TRBD2 agrees at 11 bases. In germline, CDR1 is SGHTA, CDR2 FQGNSA. The CDR3 is 14 residues long. With 5 bases clipped from V and 6 bases from J, the junction kept 3 bases outside the gene matches. The CDR3 region is CASSELAGVNEQFF. The CDR3 coding sequence is TGTGCCAGCAGCGAACTAGCGGGGGTCAATGAGCAGTTCTTC.

This clone was detected only once. The rearrangement joins TRBV6-7 to TRBJ1-1; tentatively, D is TRBD1 (5 bases). TRBV6-7 is noted as an ORF with a role that remains uncertain. The V end was cut by 2 bases, the J end by 4 bases, with 11 bases between. This CDR3 spans 14 amino acids. CDR3 loop: CASSYHSQVTEAFF. The CDR3 coding sequence is TGTGCCAGCAGTTACCATTCACAGGTCACTGAAGCTTTCTTT.

This chain's CDR3 is CASSLEEYTDTQYF. CDR3 DNA sequence: TGTGCCAGCAGCTTGGAGGAGTACACAGATACGCAGTATTTT. The chain has TRBV5-4 and TRBJ2-3; D not certain. Germline V gives CDR1 SGHNT, CDR2 YYREEE (reference sequence). The CDR3 runs 14 residues. V gave up 0 bases and J gave up 2 bases, with 7 bases separating them.

J is TRBJ1-2 and V is TRBV29-1; D call uncertain. CDR1 SQVTM and CDR2 ANQGSEA come from the germline V gene. The CDR3 extends over 12 amino acids. The V and J ends lost 2 bases and 4 bases respectively, with 8 bases between them. CDR3 region: CSVEPVAYGYTF. Written as DNA, the CDR3 is TGCAGCGTTGAACCGGTAGCCTATGGCTACACCTTC.

The chain joins TRBV7-9 to TRBJ2-1, with D hard to call. With 2 bases removed from V and 8 bases from J, the gap between germline ends came to 13 bases. This CDR3 comprises 14 residues. Germline V gives CDR1 SEHNR, CDR2 FQNEAQ (reference sequence). The CDR3 DNA reads as TGTGCCAGCAGCTTATTTCCCAGTACGCATGAGCAGTTCTTC. Translated, it gives CASSLFPSTHEQFF.

This clone appeared a single time. The chain carries TRBV7-2 and TRBJ2-7, with D possibly matching TRBD1 (5 bases). The CDR3 consists of 15 residues. The germline V gene encodes CDR1 SGHTA and CDR2 FQGNSA. V lost 5 bases, J lost 1 base, and 15 bases lay in between. CDR3 DNA: TGTGCCAGCAGCCCCCGCCCTAACAGGTCCTACGAGCAGTACTTC. This encodes CASSPRPNRSYEQYF.

This clone was found a few times. The chain couples TRBV29-1 to TRBJ1-5; TRBD1 matches at 7 bases. V was clipped by 6 bases and J by 2 bases; unmatched bases: 10. Germline values: CDR1 SQVTM, CDR2 ANQGSEA. The CDR3 loop spans 15 amino acids. CDR3 in amino acids: CSVHLGTGGNQPQHF. The CDR3 bases are TGCAGCGTCCACCTCGGCACAGGGGGCAATCAGCCCCAGCATTTT.

The rearrangement links TRBV29-1 to TRBJ1-1; D call uncertain. This CDR3 has 13 amino acids. Germline V gene data show CDR1 as SQVTM and CDR2 as ANQGSEA. The V gene lost 7 bases and the J gene lost 3 bases, with 15 bases spanning the gap. The CDR3, as DNA: TGCAGCGCCATTGGCATCATGGACACTGAAGCTTTCTTT. It codes for CSAIGIMDTEAFF.